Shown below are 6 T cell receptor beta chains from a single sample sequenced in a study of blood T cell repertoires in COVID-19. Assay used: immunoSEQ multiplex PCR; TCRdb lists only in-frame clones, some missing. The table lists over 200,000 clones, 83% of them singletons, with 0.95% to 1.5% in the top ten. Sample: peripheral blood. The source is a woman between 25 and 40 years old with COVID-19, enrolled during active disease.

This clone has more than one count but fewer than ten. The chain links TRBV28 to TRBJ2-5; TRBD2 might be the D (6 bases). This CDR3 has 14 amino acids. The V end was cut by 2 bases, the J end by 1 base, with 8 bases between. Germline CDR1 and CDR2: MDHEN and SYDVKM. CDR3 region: CASSLRDSQETQYF. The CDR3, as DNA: TGTGCCAGCAGTTTAAGGGACTCCCAAGAGACCCAGTACTTC.

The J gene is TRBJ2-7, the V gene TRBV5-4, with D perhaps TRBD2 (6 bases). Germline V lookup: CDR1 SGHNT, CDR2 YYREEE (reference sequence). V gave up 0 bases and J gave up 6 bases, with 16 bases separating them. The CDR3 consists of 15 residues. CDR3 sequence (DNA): TGTGCCAGCAGCTTGGCCGGGGGACTCGGCCGCGAGCAGTACTTC. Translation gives CASSLAGGLGREQYF.

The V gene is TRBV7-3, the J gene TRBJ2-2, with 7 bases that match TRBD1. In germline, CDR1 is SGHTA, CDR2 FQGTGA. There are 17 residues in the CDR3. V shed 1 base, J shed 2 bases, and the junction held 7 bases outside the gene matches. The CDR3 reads CASSLRDGTVNTGELFF. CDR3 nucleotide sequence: TGTGCCAGCAGCTTAAGAGACGGGACAGTCAACACCGGGGAGCTGTTTTTT. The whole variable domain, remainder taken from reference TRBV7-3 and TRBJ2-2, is GAGVSQTPSNKVTEKGKYVELRCDPISGHTALYWYRQSLGQGPEFLIYFQGTGAADDSGLPNDRFFAVRPEGSVSTLKIQRTERGDSAVYLCASSLRDGTVNTGELFFGEGSRLTVL.

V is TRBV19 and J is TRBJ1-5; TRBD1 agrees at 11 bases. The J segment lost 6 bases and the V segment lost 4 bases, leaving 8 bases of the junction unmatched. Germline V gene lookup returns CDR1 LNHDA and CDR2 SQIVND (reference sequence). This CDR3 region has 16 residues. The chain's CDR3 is CASSSGRTGGVQPQHF. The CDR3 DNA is TGTGCCAGTAGTAGTGGGCGGACAGGGGGCGTTCAGCCCCAGCATTTT.

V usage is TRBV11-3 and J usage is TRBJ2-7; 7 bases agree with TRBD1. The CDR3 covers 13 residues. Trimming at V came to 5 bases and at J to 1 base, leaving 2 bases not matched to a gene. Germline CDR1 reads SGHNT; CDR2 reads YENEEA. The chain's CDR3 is CASSPDRSYEQYF. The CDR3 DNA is TGTGCCAGCAGCCCGGACAGGTCCTACGAGCAGTACTTC. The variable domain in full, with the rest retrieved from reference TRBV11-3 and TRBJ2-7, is EAGVVQSPRYKIIEKKQPVAFWCNPISGHNTLYWYLQNLGQGPELLIRYENEEAVDDSQLPKDRFSAERLKGVDSTLKIQPAELGDSAVYLCASSPDRSYEQYFGPGTRLTVT.

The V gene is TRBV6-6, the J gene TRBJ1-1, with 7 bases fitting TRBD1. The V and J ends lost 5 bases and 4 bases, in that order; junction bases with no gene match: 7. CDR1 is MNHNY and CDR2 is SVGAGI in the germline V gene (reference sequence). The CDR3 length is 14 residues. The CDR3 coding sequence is TGTGCCAGCAGTCAGACGACAGGGTTCACTGAAGCTTTCTTT. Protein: CASSQTTGFTEAFF.